This TCR beta chain originates from a study of blood T cell repertoires in COVID-19 (dated by TCRdb to the early 2020s). Background on the whole study: Collaborator samples came from the United States, Italy and Spain and covered acute and convalescent phases of COVID-19. The material from the prospective study consisted of cDNA or gDNA derived from T cells, B-cell-depleted T cells, or PBMCs. Deeply sampled blood TCRbeta repertoires from subjects exposed to, actively infected with, or recovered from COVID-19 were included in the dataset. Samples were obtained from the ongoing ImmuneRACE study (first 160 participants) and from about 1,300 subjects provided by 6 global collaborators. Where available, HLA class I and class II types were obtained from metadata supplied by the sample provider rather than from assay-based typing. The sample metadata nearly always contained a de-identified subject ID, COVID-19 status, age in years and sex. The repertoires were released in a freely available public database meant as a resource for research on the immune response to SARS-CoV-2.

The junction shows trimming of 5 bases on V and 1 base on J, plus 5 bases between the germline ends. The germline V gene sets CDR1 to SGHDN and CDR2 to FVKESK. The CDR3 covers 13 residues, taking in both the cysteine and the phenylalanine. The read is trimmed to its CDR3 DNA, 39 bases read in frame from base 1. Overall study outcomes, separate from this receptor: The amount of clinical and demographic metadata varied by source and participant and was provided uncurated.

A note on this clone: The antigen it recognizes is unknown. No base qualities exist here, and no much larger clone lies one base off it.

Collaborating institutions collected whole blood in K2EDTA tubes following their own protocols. For TCRbeta analysis, collaborator samples were shipped as frozen whole blood, as isolated PBMCs, or as DNA extracted from either sample type. TCRbeta CDR3 regions were amplified from genomic DNA by means of the immunoSEQ Assay, a bias-controlled multiplex PCR. Turning to the authors' computational methods: The number of nucleated cells in each sample was estimated by amplification of reference gene primers within the assay. To quantify the absolute abundance of each unique TCRbeta CDR3 rearrangement, sequence reads were collapsed and filtered. Productive Simpson clonality was computed per sample as the square root of Simpson's diversity index over productive rearrangements. TCRdb took this table from immuneACCESS and kept in-frame rearrangements with V and J called. Such tables lack part of the clones; where checked against another copy, unresolved V genes explain under half of the gap, and the rest is unexplained. V, J and clone size are taken as reported in that table, and D and trimming were inferred from the DNA itself. The sample table lists about 200,000 clones, approximately 92% of them with a count of one. The top ten clonotypes cover 0.45% to 0.65% of the sample.

The material sequenced was peripheral blood. This clonotype originated in a man aged 45-60 years with acute or convalescent COVID-19. The V and J segments used are TRBV14 and TRBJ2-2, with no confidently assigned D gene. The encoded CDR3 is CASSAVNTGELFF. The DNA sequence is given as TGTGCCAGCAGCGCAGTGAACACCGGGGAGCTGTTTTTT.